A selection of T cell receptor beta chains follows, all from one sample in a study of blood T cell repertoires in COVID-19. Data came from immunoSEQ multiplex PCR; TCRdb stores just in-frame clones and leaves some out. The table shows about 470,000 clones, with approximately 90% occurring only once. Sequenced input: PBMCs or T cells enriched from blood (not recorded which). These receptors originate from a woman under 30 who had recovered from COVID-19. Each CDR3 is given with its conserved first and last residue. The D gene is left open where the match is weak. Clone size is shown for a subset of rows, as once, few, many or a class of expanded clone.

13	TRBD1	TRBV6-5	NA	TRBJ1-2	CASSPDRAYGYTF	TGTGCCAGCAGTCCTGACAGGGCCTATGGCTACACCTTC
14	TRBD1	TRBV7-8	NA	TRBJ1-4	CASSRTGGSEKLFF	TGTGCCAGCAGCCGCACAGGGGGCTCGGAAAAACTGTTTTTT
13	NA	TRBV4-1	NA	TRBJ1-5	CASSQPGGQPQHF	TGCGCCAGCAGCCAACCGGGGGGTCAGCCCCAGCATTTT
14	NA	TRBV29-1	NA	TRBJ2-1	CSVEGAFLGDEQFF	TGCAGCGTTGAAGGGGCATTCCTAGGGGATGAGCAGTTCTTC
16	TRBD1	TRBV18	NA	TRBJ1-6	CASSRAGTATNSPLHF	TGTGCCAGCTCACGTGCGGGGACAGCCACTAATTCACCCCTCCACTTT
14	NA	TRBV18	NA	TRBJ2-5	CASSPPGTRETQYF	TGTGCCAGCTCACCCCCCGGGACACGGGAGACCCAGTACTTC
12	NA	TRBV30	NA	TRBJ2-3	CAWSKASDTQYF	TGTGCCTGGAGCAAAGCATCCGATACGCAGTATTTT
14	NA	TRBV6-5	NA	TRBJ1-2	CASSPSGPIYGYTF	TGTGCCAGCAGTCCTTCCGGTCCCATATATGGCTACACCTTC
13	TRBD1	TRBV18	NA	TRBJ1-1	CASSRDSGTEAFF	TGTGCCAGCTCCCGGGACAGCGGGACTGAAGCTTTCTTT
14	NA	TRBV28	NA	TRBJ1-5	CASSQSYSNQPQHF	TGTGCCAGCAGCCAAAGCTATAGCAATCAGCCCCAGCATTTT
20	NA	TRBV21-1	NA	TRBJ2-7	CASSKERTGGFPGDSYEQYF	TGTGCCAGCAGCAAAGAGAGGACAGGGGGTTTCCCCGGGGATAGCTACGAGCAGTACTTC
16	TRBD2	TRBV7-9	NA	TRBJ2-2	CASSLYGLARGGELFF	TGTGCCAGCAGCTTATACGGACTAGCCAGGGGCGGGGAGCTGTTTTTT
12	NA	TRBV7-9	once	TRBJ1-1	CASTTRDTEAFF	TGTGCCAGCACGACCAGGGACACTGAAGCTTTCTTT
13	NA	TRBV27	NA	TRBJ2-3	CASSLSDTDTQYF	TGTGCCAGCAGTTTGTCAGACACAGATACGCAGTATTTT
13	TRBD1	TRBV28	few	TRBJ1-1	CASSLGGGTEAFF	TGTGCCAGCAGCCTAGGGGGCGGCACTGAAGCTTTCTTT
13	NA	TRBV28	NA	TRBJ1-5	CASSREGDQPQHF	TGTGCCAGCAGTCGAGAGGGGGATCAGCCCCAGCATTTT